The present T cell receptor beta chain was sequenced within a study of blood T cells in healthy people across ages. The CDR3 totals 13 residues. CDR1 is GTSNPN, CDR2 SVGIG, per germline (reference sequence). Turning to this clonotype: One end of the junction varies from germline; a read error may be responsible.

Primers used in a second PCR of roughly 6 to 12 cycles were a sample-barcoded 5' primer and a J-beta primer mix. Via MiXCR, TCRdb re-called the 5' RACE reads, giving one row per CDR3 protein. The sample consists of about 1,600,000 distinct CDR3 sequences, 42% of them appearing once. The specimen sequenced was blood. V gene TRBV30 combines with J gene TRBJ2-2; D might be TRBD1 (7 bases). The clonotype was recovered from a woman between 18 and 29 years old in good health. The CDR3 sequence is CASGQGVVGGLFF. In DNA form, the CDR3 reads TGTGCCTCCGGGCAGGGGGTGGTCGGGGGGCTGTTTTTT.